This T cell receptor beta chain was sequenced for a study of type 1 regulatory T cells. Whole-study context: T-allo10 is an in vitro-generated, Tr1-enriched CD4 T cell product specific for alloantigen.

Germline V gene sequence: CDR1 SGHRS, CDR2 YFSETQ. V lost 1 base and J 2 bases, leaving 10 bases between the germline ends. The CDR3 covers 15 residues. The graft donor-derived T-allo10 cells reportedly recognize host alloantigens, are anergic, and suppress alloantigen-specifically. In this sample, this clonotype turned up a few times. No antigen is known for it. In TCRdb, the reads were re-called with MiXCR into one record per CDR3 protein. The sample includes over 55,000 distinct CDR3 sequences, around 60% seen only once; the top ten take 7.6%. The TCR was taken from a human donor in good health. Material for sequencing was cultured T cells, either the whole culture or a sorted T cell fraction (not recorded which). Subset defined: Tr1-enriched cell product generated in vitro against host alloantigens. The chain couples TRBV5-1 to TRBJ1-3; a possible D gene is TRBD1 (6 bases). CDR3 sequence: CASSLMAGAGNTIYF. CDR3 in DNA: TGCGCCAGCAGCTTGATGGCAGGGGCTGGAAACACCATATATTTT.